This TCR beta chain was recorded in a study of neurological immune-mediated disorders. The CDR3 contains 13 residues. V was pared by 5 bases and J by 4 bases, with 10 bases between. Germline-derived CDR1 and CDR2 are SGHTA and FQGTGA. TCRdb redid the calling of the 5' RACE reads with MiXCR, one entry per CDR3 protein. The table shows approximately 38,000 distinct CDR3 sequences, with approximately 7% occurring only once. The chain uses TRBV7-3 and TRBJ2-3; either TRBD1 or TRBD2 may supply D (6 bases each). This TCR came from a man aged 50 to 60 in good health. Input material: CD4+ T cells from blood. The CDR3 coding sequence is TGTGCCAGCAGCGGGGGGCCGGCAGATACGCAGTATTTT. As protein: CASSGGPADTQYF.